The 6 T cell receptor beta chains below were found in one sample sequenced in a study of CD8+CD57+ T cells in acquired aplastic anemia. Genomic DNA served as template for TCR beta VDJ and CDR3 profiling. TCRdb reanalysed the reads using MiXCR and keeps one entry per CDR3 protein. The profile shows a few hundred thousand distinct CDR3 sequences, about 56% of them singletons. Sequences were obtained from sorted CD4+, CD8+, or CD8+CD57+ T cells (not recorded which) from PBMCs. Source of these receptors: a human donor with severe aplastic anemia or a healthy control (not recorded which).

This rearrangement joins TRBV5-1 to TRBJ1-4, with TRBD1 as a possible D gene (5 bases). V lost 4 bases to trimming and J lost 7 bases, with 17 bases between them. Looked up from germline, CDR1 is SGHRS and CDR2 is YFSETQ. This CDR3 has 15 amino acids. The CDR3 DNA reads TGCGCCAGCAGCCCTGAGGGGAGTCGATTTGAAAAACTGTTTTTT. Its protein product is CASSPEGSRFEKLFF.

The V gene is TRBV10-2, the J gene TRBJ1-1; no clear D. The CDR3 length is 14 residues. The germline gives CDR1 WSHSY, CDR2 SAAADI. Trimming removed 6 bases from V and 3 bases from J, with 14 bases in between. The CDR3 loop is CASSLGPLDTEAFF. DNA for the CDR3: TGCGCCAGCAGCCTCGGACCGTTGGACACTGAAGCTTTCTTT.

The chain links TRBV5-1 to TRBJ2-7; D might be TRBD1 (7 bases). The CDR3 runs 17 residues. V was cut by 0 bases and J by 2 bases, with 18 bases left in between. The germline V gene has CDR1 SGHRS and CDR2 YFSETQ. CDR3 in amino acids: CASSLEAGQRNTYEQYF. Written as DNA, the CDR3 is TGCGCCAGCAGCTTGGAGGCGGGACAGCGCAATACCTACGAGCAGTACTTC.

This clonotype was detected only a few times. The V call is TRBV24-1, the J call TRBJ1-5, with D tentatively TRBD1 (5 bases). CDR3 length equals 13 residues. The germline V gene has CDR1 KGHDR and CDR2 SFDVKD. V lost 3 bases and J 8 bases, leaving 10 bases between the germline ends. The CDR3 DNA sequence: TGTGCCACCAGTGATCCAACAGGAGAGCCCCAGCATTTT. It specifies CATSDPTGEPQHF.

Concerning this clonotype: One base away lies a much larger clone, so this may be a sequencing read error. The V and J genes are TRBV9 and TRBJ2-3; no firm D call. Germline V gene sequence: CDR1 SGDLS, CDR2 YYNGEE. CDR3 length equals 11 residues. The CDR3: CACSVSDTQYF. CDR3 bases: TGTGCCTGCAGCGTTTCAGATACGCAGTATTTT. Variable domain in full (rest from reference TRBV9 and TRBJ2-3): DSGVTQTPKHLITATGQRVTLRCSPRSGDLSVYWYQQSLDQGLQFLIQYYNGEERAKGNILERFSAQQFPDLHSELNLSSLELGDSALYFCACSVSDTQYFGPGTRLTVL.

The chain links TRBV5-1 to TRBJ1-2; D is possibly TRBD1 (5 bases). The CDR3 is 23 amino acids. The V end lost 1 base, the J end lost 4 bases, and 38 bases lay between the germline ends. The germline gives CDR1 SGHRS, CDR2 YFSETQ. The CDR3 here is CASSLRGFGREYQYFATTYGYTF. The CDR3 DNA sequence: TGCGCCAGCAGCTTGAGGGGTTTCGGCCGCGAATATCAGTACTTCGCGACAACCTATGGCTACACCTTC.